This T cell receptor beta chain was documented in a study of Ad26.COV2.S vaccination and SARS-CoV-2 variants. Background on the study: Once, or twice with 56 days between doses, Ad26.COV2.S was given intramuscularly. General observations from the study: Those who received the vaccine showed greater spike-specific TCR breadth than those given placebo. Researchers reported similar non-spike TCR breadth in vaccine and placebo recipients.

Germline CDR1 and CDR2: MNHEY and SVGAGI. CDR3 length equals 13 residues. V was pared by 0 bases and J by 5 bases, with 8 bases between. The table came from immunoSEQ multiplex PCR; TCRdb's copy has only in-frame clones and leaves some out. The sample carries about 350,000 clones, about 86% recorded once. Regarding this clone: The antigen is undetermined.

As for treatment: approximately 18 received Ad26.COV2.S at low or high dose, single or two shots; 5 received placebo; per-sample allocation not given. Collection of samples fell on day 63 after the first vaccine or placebo injection. The chain recombines TRBV6-5 with TRBJ2-7, with D possibly being TRBD2 (5 bases). The specimen was peripheral blood, collected in a trial of Ad26.COV2.S vaccine versus placebo. This TCR was recovered from a person aged 18-65 years who received the Ad26.COV2.S COVID-19 vaccine or a placebo. The CDR3 reads CASSYSYGNEQYF. CDR3 DNA: TGTGCCAGCAGTTACTCGTACGGGAACGAGCAGTACTTC.